The rows below give T cell receptor beta chains drawn from one sample of a study of blood T cells in healthy people across ages. In TCRdb, the 5' RACE reads were re-called with MiXCR into one record per CDR3 protein. The data hold about 1.6 million distinct CDR3 sequences, with roughly 32% observed a single time. The sample consisted of blood. The receptors shown here come from a woman aged 25 to 39 in good health. Each CDR3 is given with its conserved first and last residue. D genes are given only for firm matches. The listing skips clone size in some rows; elsewhere it reads once, few, many or a size class.

j_gene | abundance | d_gene | len | v_gene | CDR3aa | CDR3nt
TRBJ2-3 | . | . | 16 | TRBV2 | CASSAGVSTNTDTQYF | TGTGCCAGCAGTGCAGGGGTCTCAACAAACACAGATACGCAGTATTTT
TRBJ2-7 | few | TRBD1 | 15 | TRBV13 | CASRPHRQGSYEQYF | TGTGCCAGCAGACCTCATAGACAGGGCTCCTACGAGCAGTACTTC
TRBJ2-7 | . | TRBD1 | 15 | TRBV27 | CASSLVAGGDYEQYF | TGTGCCAGCAGTTTAGTGGCAGGGGGCGACTACGAGCAGTACTTC
TRBJ2-5 | many | . | 15 | TRBV6-6 | CASRPGTHPGETQYF | TGTGCCAGCAGACCCGGGACTCATCCGGGCGAGACCCAGTACTTC
TRBJ2-1 | . | . | 15 | TRBV7-2 | CSSSHVDTLYNEQFF | TGTTCCAGCAGTCACGTGGACACCCTCTACAATGAGCAGTTCTTC
TRBJ2-7 | . | TRBD2 | 14 | TRBV27 | CASGPGLAGNEQYF | TGTGCCAGCGGACCGGGACTAGCGGGGAACGAGCAGTACTTC
TRBJ2-1 | few | . | 15 | TRBV5-1 | CASSKETGGYNEQFF | TGCGCCAGCAGCAAGGAGACCGGAGGGTACAATGAGCAGTTCTTC
TRBJ2-3 | . | . | 17 | TRBV9 | CASSVSGFSGDTDTQYF | TGTGCCAGCAGCGTTTCAGGTTTCTCGGGGGACACAGATACGCAGTATTTT
TRBJ2-1 | few | TRBD1 | 15 | TRBV9 | CASSVGQGNVNEQFF | TGTGCCAGCAGCGTAGGACAGGGGAACGTCAATGAGCAGTTCTTC
TRBJ1-1 | . | . | 16 | TRBV6-1 | CASSEGWGGRDTEAFF | TGTGCCAGCAGTGAAGGATGGGGAGGGAGGGACACTGAAGCTTTCTTT
TRBJ2-5 | . | . | 17 | TRBV7-3 | CASSLYGSGLLGNEQYF | TGTGCCAGCAGCTTATATGGAAGCGGACTCTTAGGGAATGAGCAGTACTTC
TRBJ2-2 | . | TRBD1 | 16 | TRBV9 | CASSPTGTGLPGELFF | TGTGCCAGCAGTCCAACCGGGACAGGGCTCCCCGGGGAGCTGTTTTTT
TRBJ2-4 | . | TRBD1 | 17 | TRBV6-1 | CASSERTGEFGKNIQYF | TGTGCCAGCAGTGAACGGACAGGGGAATTTGGCAAAAACATTCAGTACTTC
TRBJ2-1 | . | TRBD2 | 15 | TRBV5-1 | CASSRLLRGGNEQFF | TGCGCCAGCAGTCGGCTGTTGCGGGGGGGCAATGAGCAGTTCTTC
TRBJ2-1 | many | TRBD2 | 16 | TRBV29-1 | CSVAVRTSPFPNEQFF | TGCAGCGTTGCGGTTAGGACTAGCCCCTTTCCCAATGAGCAGTTCTTC
TRBJ2-1 | few | . | 14 | TRBV20-1 | CSARGGGDFNEQFF | TGCAGTGCTAGAGGGGGCGGGGATTTTAATGAGCAGTTCTTC
TRBJ1-1 | . | . | 16 | TRBV6-6 | CASRDPRRRMNTEAFF | TGTGCCAGCAGGGACCCTCGACGTAGGATGAACACTGAAGCTTTCTTT
TRBJ1-1 | . | TRBD1 | 18 | TRBV6-4 | CASSYLSPGTGMNTEAFF | TGTGCCAGCAGTTACTTGAGTCCCGGGACAGGGATGAACACTGAAGCTTTCTTT
TRBJ1-4 | . | TRBD1 | 14 | TRBV29-1 | CSAGQGAVGEKLFF | TGCAGCGCTGGACAGGGGGCGGTTGGTGAAAAACTGTTTTTT
TRBJ2-7 | . | TRBD2 | 15 | TRBV5-1 | CASSRGGREDYEQYF | TGCGCCAGCAGCCGGGGGGGCAGGGAAGACTACGAGCAGTACTTC
TRBJ1-4 | few | . | 15 | TRBV27 | CASSPSGIANEKLFF | TGTGCCAGCAGTCCCTCAGGGATTGCTAATGAAAAACTGTTTTTT
TRBJ2-1 | few | . | 14 | TRBV6-5 | CASSPIVPSNEQFF | TGTGCCAGCAGCCCCATTGTCCCGTCGAATGAGCAGTTCTTC
TRBJ2-3 | few | . | 16 | TRBV18 | CASSPVEGAGTDTQYF | TGTGCCAGCTCACCCGTCGAGGGCGCGGGCACAGATACGCAGTATTTT
TRBJ1-2 | . | . | 12 | TRBV9 | CASSVDGNGYTF | TGTGCCAGCAGCGTAGATGGAAATGGCTACACCTTC
TRBJ2-1 | many | . | 13 | TRBV9 | CASSVQGYNEQFF | TGTGCCAGCAGTGTTCAGGGCTACAATGAGCAGTTCTTC
TRBJ1-5 | . | . | 18 | TRBV11-2 | CASSLDTLSFGANQPQHF | TGTGCCAGCAGCTTAGATACGCTGAGCTTTGGGGCCAATCAGCCCCAGCATTTT
TRBJ2-7 | few | . | 16 | TRBV4-1 | CASSQGPGDRSYEQYF | TGCGCCAGCAGCCAAGGTCCAGGGGATAGGTCCTACGAGCAGTACTTC
TRBJ1-1 | . | . | 10 | TRBV29-1 | CSGLETEAFF | TGCAGCGGTTTGGAGACTGAAGCTTTCTTT
TRBJ2-1 | . | . | 16 | TRBV27 | CASSPIRVSSYNEQFF | TGTGCCAGCAGTCCGATTCGGGTGAGCTCCTACAATGAGCAGTTCTTC
TRBJ2-1 | . | . | 16 | TRBV6-4 | CASSDWPSSSYNEQFF | TGTGCCAGCAGTGACTGGCCCAGTAGCTCCTACAATGAGCAGTTCTTC
TRBJ2-1 | . | TRBD2 | 15 | TRBV20-1 | CSARETGGSHNEQFF | TGCAGTGCTAGAGAAACGGGGGGGTCTCACAATGAGCAGTTCTTC
TRBJ1-2 | . | TRBD1 | 15 | TRBV15 | CATSSGDRLNYGYTF | TGTGCCACCAGCAGTGGGGACAGGCTAAACTATGGCTACACCTTC
TRBJ1-2 | once | TRBD1 | 16 | TRBV6-6 | CASSLLPTGTNYGYTF | TGTGCCAGCAGTTTACTCCCGACAGGGACTAACTATGGCTACACCTTC
TRBJ2-7 | few | TRBD1 | 15 | TRBV6-2/TRBV6-3 | CASSPRRDSPYEQYF | TGTGCCAGCAGTCCCCGTAGGGACAGTCCCTACGAGCAGTACTTC